The clone carrying this T cell receptor (beta chain) was seen repeatedly, ten times or more. Its target is unknown. The sample belongs to a study of CD8 T cells in ankylosing spondylitis. Notes on the study in general: A motif of 7 to 9 highly homologous TCR beta variants was seen as apparently characteristic of ankylosing spondylitis blood. Researchers report that disease-linked clones proved CD8+ and relatively rare in peripheral blood.

This CDR3 is 16 amino acids long. Germline CDR1 is MNHEY and CDR2 is SVGEGT. Unmatched junction bases numbered 12, after V lost 11 bases and J lost 5 bases. Quantitative 5'-RACE with molecular barcodes generated TCR beta libraries. MiXCR, run by TCRdb on the 5' RACE reads, gives a single entry per CDR3 protein. The data show more than 300,000 distinct CDR3 sequences, under 14% seen once. Sample: blood, either unsorted or a sorted T cell fraction (not recorded which). This sequence joins TRBV6-2 or TRBV6-3 and TRBJ2-1; TRBD2 matches 13 bases. The source of this sequence is a female donor with ankylosing spondylitis or in good health (not recorded which). The CDR3 here is CAASRTSGSVDNEQFF. For the CDR3, the DNA is TGTGCCGCCAGTCGGACTAGCGGGAGCGTCGACAATGAGCAGTTCTTC.